This T cell receptor beta chain stems from a study of blood T cell repertoires in COVID-19. Background on the study: Acute and convalescent COVID-19 samples came from the United States, Italy and Spain.

Participant age was roughly 18 to 90 years, and participants resided in fewer than 30 US areas. Clinical history as reported by participants underpinned cohort assignment. Germline-derived CDR1 and CDR2 are SGDLS and YYNGEE. This CDR3 has 15 amino acids. Trimming removed 3 bases at V and 9 bases at J, with 19 bases between. How the authors handled the data: From reference gene primer amplification, estimates of nucleated cell counts were derived. Clones were sequenced by immunoSEQ multiplex PCR, and TCRdb holds only the in-frame ones, with some missing. The V and J calls and clone size are taken from that table; D and trimming were inferred from the DNA. Here the sample spans about 140,000 clones, 85% being singletons.

The chain carries TRBV9 and TRBJ2-1, with D perhaps matching TRBD2 (7 bases). This TCR came from a woman aged 40 to 55 who had recovered from COVID-19. The sequenced material came from PBMCs or T cells enriched from blood (not recorded which). In DNA form, the CDR3 reads TGTGCCAGCAGCGAACTAGTCCGCGCGGGGGCTGAGCAGTTCTTC. The encoded protein is CASSELVRAGAEQFF.